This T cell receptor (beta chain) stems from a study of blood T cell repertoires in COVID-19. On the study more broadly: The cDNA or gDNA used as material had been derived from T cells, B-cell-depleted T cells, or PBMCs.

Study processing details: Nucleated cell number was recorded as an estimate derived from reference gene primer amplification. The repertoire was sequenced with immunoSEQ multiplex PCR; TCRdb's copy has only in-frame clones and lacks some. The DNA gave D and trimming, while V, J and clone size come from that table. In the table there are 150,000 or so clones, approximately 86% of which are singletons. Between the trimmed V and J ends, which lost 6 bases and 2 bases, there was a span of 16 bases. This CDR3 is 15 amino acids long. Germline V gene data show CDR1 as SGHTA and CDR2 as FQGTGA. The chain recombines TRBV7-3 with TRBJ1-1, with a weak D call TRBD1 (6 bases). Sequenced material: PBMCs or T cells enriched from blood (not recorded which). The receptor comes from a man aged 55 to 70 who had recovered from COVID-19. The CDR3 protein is CASSPTGFGNTEAFF. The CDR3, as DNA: TGTGCCAGCAGTCCCACAGGGTTTGGAAACACTGAAGCTTTCTTT.